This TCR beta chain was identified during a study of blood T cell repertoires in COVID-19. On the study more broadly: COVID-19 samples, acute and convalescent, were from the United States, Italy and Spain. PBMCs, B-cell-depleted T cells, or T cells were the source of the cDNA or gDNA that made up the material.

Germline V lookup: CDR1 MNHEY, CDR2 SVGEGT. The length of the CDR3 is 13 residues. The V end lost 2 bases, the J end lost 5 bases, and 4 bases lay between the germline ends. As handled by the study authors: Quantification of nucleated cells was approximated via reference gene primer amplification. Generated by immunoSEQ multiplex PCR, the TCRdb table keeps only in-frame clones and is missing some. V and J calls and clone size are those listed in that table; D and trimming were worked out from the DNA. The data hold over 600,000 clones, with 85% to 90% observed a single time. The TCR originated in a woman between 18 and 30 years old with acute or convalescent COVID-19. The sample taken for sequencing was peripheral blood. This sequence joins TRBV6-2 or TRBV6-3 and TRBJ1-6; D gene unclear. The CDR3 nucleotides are TGTGCCAGCAGTTACGAGGATAATTCACCCCTCCACTTT. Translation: CASSYEDNSPLHF.